The next 22 T cell receptor beta chains were all read from a single sample in a study of T cell responses to AZD1222 COVID-19 vaccine. Libraries were prepared by immunoSEQ multiplex PCR; TCRdb keeps only in-frame clonotypes and omits some of them. The data hold 100,000 to 150,000 clones, with around 89% observed a single time. Source: peripheral blood, taken 28 days after the second AZD1222 dose. These receptors all stem from an adult who received the AZD1222 COVID-19 vaccine.

The V gene is TRBV29-1, the J gene TRBJ2-5; no definite D call. V was trimmed by 1 base and J by 4 bases, leaving 7 bases between them. Germline V gene lookup returns CDR1 SQVTM and CDR2 ANQGSEA. The CDR3 length is 12 residues. The CDR3 loop reads CSVEVHPETQYF. CDR3 DNA sequence: TGCAGCGTTGAAGTTCACCCAGAGACCCAGTACTTC. Together with reference TRBV29-1 and TRBJ2-5, the CDR3 gives the full variable domain: SAVISQKPSRDICQRGTSLTIQCQVDSQVTMMFWYRQQPGQSLTLIATANQGSEATYESGFVIDKFPISRPNLTFSTLTVSNMSPEDSSIYLCSVEVHPETQYFGPGTRLLVL.

This clone was counted between two and nine times. The rearrangement uses TRBV30 and TRBJ1-4; no clear D gene. Trimming left V 5 bases short and J 5 bases short, with 6 bases between. Germline assignment: CDR1 GTSNPN and CDR2 SVGIG (reference sequence). The CDR3 has 11 residues. This CDR3 reads CAWGVNEKLFF. DNA for the CDR3: TGTGCCTGGGGAGTAAATGAAAAACTGTTTTTT.

V gene TRBV6-4 combines with J gene TRBJ2-1; TRBD1 agrees at 7 bases. Trimming took 3 bases from V and 4 from J; bases not matched to a gene: 9. Looked up from germline, CDR1 is MRHNA and CDR2 is SNTAGT. This CDR3 has 16 amino acids. Written as DNA, the CDR3 is TGTGCCAGCAGTGAGTTCGTGACAGGGAAGTACAATGAGCAGTTCTTC. This codes for CASSEFVTGKYNEQFF.

The V gene is TRBV6-5, the J gene TRBJ1-2, with 10 bases identical to TRBD1. The ends lost 6 bases at V and 0 bases at J; junction bases unmatched: 1. Germline lookup yields CDR1 MNHEY and CDR2 SVGAGI. The CDR3 spans 14 residues. The CDR3 nucleotides read TGTGCCAGCAGGGGACAGGGGACTAACTATGGCTACACCTTC. Protein product: CASRGQGTNYGYTF.

The chain is built from TRBV28 and TRBJ1-4; tentative D call: TRBD1 (5 bases). Germline V gene sequence: CDR1 MDHEN, CDR2 SYDVKM. Trimming pared 5 bases from V and 0 bases from J, leaving 13 bases between. The CDR3 is 16 amino acids. DNA of the CDR3: TGTGCCAGCAGTCCCGAGGGGACCCCAACTAATGAAAAACTGTTTTTT. Translating it yields CASSPEGTPTNEKLFF.

This sequence joins TRBV12-3 or TRBV12-4 and TRBJ2-1; TRBD2 matches at 8 bases. The CDR3 extends over 12 amino acids. Trimming at V came to 5 bases and at J to 9 bases, leaving 3 bases not matched to a gene. The CDR3 reads CASSPREGEQFF. As DNA, the CDR3 is TGTGCCAGCAGTCCCCGGGAGGGTGAGCAGTTCTTC.

This clone has just a few counts. The V and J genes are TRBV6-4 and TRBJ2-1; 12 bases fit TRBD1. The trim removed 0 bases at V and 9 bases at J, leaving 6 bases unmatched. CDR1 is MRHNA, CDR2 SNTAGT, per germline. The CDR3 runs to 16 residues. CDR3 DNA: TGTGCCAGCAGTGACTCGATGGGACAGGGGGCTGGTGAGCAGTTCTTC. Protein sequence: CASSDSMGQGAGEQFF.

This chain links TRBV2 with TRBJ2-3, with 11 positions matching TRBD2. V lost 2 bases to trimming and J lost 4 bases; unmatched junction nucleotides: 2. This CDR3 has 15 residues. The germline CDR1 and CDR2 sequences are SNHLY and FYNNEI. The CDR3 loop reads CASSEIAGGSDTQYF. DNA of the CDR3: TGTGCCAGCAGTGAAATAGCGGGGGGGTCAGATACGCAGTATTTT.

The gene calls are TRBV24-1 and TRBJ2-7, with a weak D call TRBD2 (5 bases). V lost 9 bases and J lost 6, with 20 bases in between. CDR3 length equals 14 residues. Germline V lookup: CDR1 KGHDR, CDR2 SFDVKD. CDR3: CATVPLGFRVEQYF. The CDR3 DNA follows: TGTGCCACCGTTCCACTAGGGTTTCGGGTCGAGCAGTACTTC.

This rearrangement joins TRBV2 to TRBJ1-5; D is possibly TRBD1 (6 bases). The length of the CDR3 is 19 residues. The germline V and J ends were trimmed by 0 bases and 1 base, with 19 bases remaining between them. CDR1 is SNHLY and CDR2 is FYNNEI in the germline V gene. CDR3 bases: TGTGCCAGCAGTGAAGCGCTGGCCAGGACAGTCCAAAGCAATCAGCCCCAGCATTTT. Protein product: CASSEALARTVQSNQPQHF. Full variable domain (outside the CDR3, taken from reference TRBV2 and TRBJ1-5): EPEVTQTPSHQVTQMGQEVILRCVPISNHLYFYWYRQILGQKVEFLVSFYNNEISEKSEIFDDQFSVERPDGSNFTLKIRSTKLEDSAMYFCASSEALARTVQSNQPQHFGDGTRLSIL.

This chain uses TRBV7-2 with TRBJ2-5; D assignment may be TRBD1 or TRBD2 (6 bases each). The V end was cut by 6 bases, the J end by 5 bases, with 13 bases between. Germline CDR1 is SGHTA and CDR2 is FQGNSA. The CDR3 length is 13 residues. The DNA of the CDR3 is TGTGCCAGCAGGACAGGAGGGGTTGAGACCCAGTACTTC. This encodes CASRTGGVETQYF.

The chain is built from TRBV6-2 or TRBV6-3 and TRBJ2-1; possibly TRBD2 for D (7 bases). Trimming left V 1 base short and J 0 bases short, with 13 bases between. Per the germline V gene, CDR1 is MNHEY and CDR2 is SVGEGT. This CDR3 is 17 amino acids long. The CDR3, as DNA: TGTGCCAGCAGTTACTTCGGGGGGCTAAGCTCCTACAATGAGCAGTTCTTC. Protein product: CASSYFGGLSSYNEQFF.

This sequence joins TRBV6-1 and TRBJ1-5, with D unresolved. CDR3 length equals 14 residues. Trimming cost V 1 base and J 5 bases, with 9 bases left between them. Germline V gene sequence: CDR1 MNHNS, CDR2 SASEGT. Here the CDR3 reads CASSEVHLYQPQHF. For the CDR3, the DNA is TGTGCCAGCAGTGAAGTTCACTTGTATCAGCCCCAGCATTTT.

A few counts support this clone. The chain couples TRBV9 to TRBJ1-1, with D tentatively TRBD1 (5 bases). This CDR3 spans 15 amino acids. CDR1 SGDLS and CDR2 YYNGEE come from the germline V gene. Between the trimmed V and J ends, which lost 4 bases and 1 base, there was a span of 14 bases. CDR3 in DNA: TGTGCCAGCAGCTCCGAGAGCAGGGAGAACACTGAAGCTTTCTTT. Residues: CASSSESRENTEAFF. Full variable domain (missing parts from reference TRBV9 and TRBJ1-1): DSGVTQTPKHLITATGQRVTLRCSPRSGDLSVYWYQQSLDQGLQFLIQYYNGEERAKGNILERFSAQQFPDLHSELNLSSLELGDSALYFCASSSESRENTEAFFGQGTRLTVV.

The V gene is TRBV4-1, the J gene TRBJ1-2; D is unresolved. Germline V gene data show CDR1 as MGHRA and CDR2 as YSYEKL. The CDR3 has 17 residues. Trimming shortened V by 0 bases and J by 0 bases, and 14 bases separated the two germline ends. CDR3 region: CASSQDMVFIPNYGYTF. In DNA, the CDR3 is TGCGCCAGCAGCCAAGATATGGTCTTTATTCCTAACTATGGCTACACCTTC.

This chain connects TRBV6-6 to TRBJ2-1; no reliable D call. CDR1 is MNHNY, CDR2 SVGAGI, per germline (reference sequence). The CDR3 extends over 14 amino acids. Deletions cut 0 bases from V and 5 bases from J, with 8 bases between. The CDR3 reads CASSYSTRNNEQFF. In DNA form, the CDR3 reads TGTGCCAGCAGTTACTCGACCAGAAACAATGAGCAGTTCTTC.

The chain has TRBV7-3 and TRBJ2-1; the D gene is possibly TRBD2 (6 bases). Germline lookup yields CDR1 SGHTA and CDR2 FQGTGA. This CDR3 has 15 residues. Trimming left V 0 bases short and J 4 bases short, with 10 bases between. The DNA of the CDR3 is TGTGCCAGCAGCTTAACCGGGGGAGGATACAATGAGCAGTTCTTC. Protein: CASSLTGGGYNEQFF.

The chain employs TRBV9 and TRBJ2-3; 8 bases are a match to TRBD2. There are 14 residues in the CDR3. Germline V gives CDR1 SGDLS, CDR2 YYNGEE. The V and J ends lost 4 bases and 6 bases, in that order; junction bases with no gene match: 7. CDR3 DNA sequence: TGTGCCAGCAGCATTAGCGGGAAGAAGGATACGCAGTATTTT. This codes for CASSISGKKDTQYF.

This clone came up once. V is TRBV3-1 (or the pseudogene TRBV3-2) and J is TRBJ2-7; 10 bases agree with TRBD2. Germline CDR1 is LGHDT and CDR2 is YNNKEL (reference sequence). There are 15 residues in the CDR3. The trim removed 1 base at V and 2 bases at J, leaving 2 bases unmatched. CDR3 amino acids: CASSQGGLAAYEQYF. In DNA, the CDR3 is TGTGCCAGCAGCCAAGGCGGACTAGCGGCCTACGAGCAGTACTTC.

This chain connects TRBV11-2 to TRBJ1-5, with 7 bases that match TRBD1. The CDR3 contains 13 residues. Germline values: CDR1 SGHAT, CDR2 FQNNGV. The V and J ends lost 5 bases and 5 bases, in that order; junction bases with no gene match: 3. DNA of the CDR3: TGTGCCAGCAGCAAGGGACAGTATCAGCCCCAGCATTTT. Amino acids: CASSKGQYQPQHF.

The chain recombines TRBV5-5 with TRBJ2-3; unclear D gene. This CDR3 region has 11 residues. Germline CDR1 is SGHKS and CDR2 is YYEKEE (reference sequence). The V and J ends lost 4 bases and 9 bases respectively, with 9 bases between them. The chain's CDR3 is CASSRGSTQYF. The DNA of the CDR3 is TGTGCCAGCAGCCGAGGCAGCACGCAGTATTTT.

The chain couples TRBV6-5 to TRBJ2-3; tentative D call: TRBD2 (6 bases). CDR3 length equals 15 residues. CDR1 and CDR2 from the germline V gene are MNHEY and SVGAGI. V shed 2 bases and J shed 4 bases, with 13 bases lying between them. The CDR3 loop reads CASSYTLARADTQYF. The CDR3 DNA follows: TGTGCCAGCAGTTACACTCTAGCGAGGGCAGATACGCAGTATTTT.